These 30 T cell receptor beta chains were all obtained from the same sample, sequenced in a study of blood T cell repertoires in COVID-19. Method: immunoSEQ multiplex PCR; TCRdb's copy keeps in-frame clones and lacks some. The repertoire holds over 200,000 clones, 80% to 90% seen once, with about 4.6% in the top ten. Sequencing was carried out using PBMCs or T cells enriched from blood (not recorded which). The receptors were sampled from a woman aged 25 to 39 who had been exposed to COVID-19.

CDR3 loop: CASSRQGAGNTEAFF. The DNA of the CDR3 is TGTGCCAGCTCACGCCAGGGGGCGGGGAACACTGAAGCTTTCTTT. This sequence joins TRBV18 and TRBJ1-1; 8 nucleotides align to TRBD1. CDR1 KGHSH and CDR2 LQKENI come from the germline V gene. CDR3 length: 15 residues. V lost 4 bases, J lost 1 base, and 5 bases stayed unmatched.

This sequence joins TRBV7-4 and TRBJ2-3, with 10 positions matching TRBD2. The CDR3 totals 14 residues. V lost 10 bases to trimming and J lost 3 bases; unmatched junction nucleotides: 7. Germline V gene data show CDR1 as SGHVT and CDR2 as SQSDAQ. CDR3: CATLLAGRTDTQYF. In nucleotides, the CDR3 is TGTGCCACCCTACTAGCGGGGAGGACAGATACGCAGTATTTT.

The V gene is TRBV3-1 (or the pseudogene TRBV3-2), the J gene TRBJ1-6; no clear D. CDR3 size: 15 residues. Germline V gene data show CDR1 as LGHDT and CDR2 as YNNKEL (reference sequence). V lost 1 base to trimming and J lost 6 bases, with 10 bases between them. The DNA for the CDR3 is TGTGCCAGCAGCCAAGGGTCTAACAGTAATTCACCCCTCCACTTT. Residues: CASSQGSNSNSPLHF.

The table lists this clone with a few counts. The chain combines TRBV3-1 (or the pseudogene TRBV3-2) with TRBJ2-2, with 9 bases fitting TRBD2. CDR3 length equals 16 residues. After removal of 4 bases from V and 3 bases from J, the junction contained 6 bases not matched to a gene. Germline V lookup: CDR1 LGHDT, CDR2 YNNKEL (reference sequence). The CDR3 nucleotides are TGTGCCAGCAGCCGAAGACTAGCGGTGGACACCGGGGAGCTGTTTTTT. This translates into CASSRRLAVDTGELFF.

CDR3 sequence reads: CASSLNPTAISGNTIYF. In DNA, the CDR3 is TGTGCCAGCAGCTTGAACCCGACAGCCATCTCTGGAAACACCATATATTTT. The rearrangement links TRBV5-6 to TRBJ1-3; tentative D call: TRBD1 (5 bases). Germline assignment: CDR1 SGHDT and CDR2 YYEEEE. With 1 base removed from V and 0 bases from J, the gap between germline ends came to 14 bases. The CDR3 is made up of 17 amino acids. Supplemented by reference TRBV5-6 and TRBJ1-3, the full variable domain reads DAGVTQSPTHLIKTRGQQVTLRCSPKSGHDTVSWYQQALGQGPQFIFQYYEEEERQRGNFPDRFSGHQFPNYSSELNVNALLLGDSALYLCASSLNPTAISGNTIYFGEGSWLTVV.

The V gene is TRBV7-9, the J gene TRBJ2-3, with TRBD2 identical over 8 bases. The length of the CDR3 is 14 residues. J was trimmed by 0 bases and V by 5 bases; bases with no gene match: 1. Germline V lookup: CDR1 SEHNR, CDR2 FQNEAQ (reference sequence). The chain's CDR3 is CASSPGGSTDTQYF. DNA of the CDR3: TGTGCCAGCAGCCCGGGGGGGAGCACAGATACGCAGTATTTT.

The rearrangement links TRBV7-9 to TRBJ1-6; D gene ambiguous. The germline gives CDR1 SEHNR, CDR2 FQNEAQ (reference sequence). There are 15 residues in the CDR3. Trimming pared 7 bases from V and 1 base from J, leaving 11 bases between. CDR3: CASKLPGSYNSPLHF. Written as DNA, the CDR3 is TGTGCCAGCAAACTACCGGGTTCCTATAATTCACCCCTCCACTTT.

The DNA of the CDR3 is TGTGCCAGCAGCTTAATCCCGGACAGGCATGAGCAGTACTTC. Protein: CASSLIPDRHEQYF. The chain combines TRBV7-3 with TRBJ2-7; TRBD1 agrees at 7 bases. Losses at the gene ends were 1 base for V and 7 bases for J; bases not matched to a gene: 7. Germline V gene sequence: CDR1 SGHTA, CDR2 FQGTGA. The CDR3 consists of 14 residues.

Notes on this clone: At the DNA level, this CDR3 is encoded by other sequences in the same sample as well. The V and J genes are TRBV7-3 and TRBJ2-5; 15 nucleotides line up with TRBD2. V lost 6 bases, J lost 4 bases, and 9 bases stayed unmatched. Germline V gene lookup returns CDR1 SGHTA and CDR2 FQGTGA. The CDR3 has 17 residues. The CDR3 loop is CASSSLGLAGGRETQYF. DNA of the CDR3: TGTGCCAGCAGTTCCCTCGGACTAGCGGGGGGGAGAGAGACCCAGTACTTC.

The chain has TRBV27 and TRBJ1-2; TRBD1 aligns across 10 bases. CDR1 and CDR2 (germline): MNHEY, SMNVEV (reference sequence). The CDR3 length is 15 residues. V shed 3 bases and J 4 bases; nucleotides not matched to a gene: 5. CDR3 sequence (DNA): TGTGCCAGCAGTTTTGTAGGGACAGGGGTCTATGGCTACACCTTC. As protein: CASSFVGTGVYGYTF.

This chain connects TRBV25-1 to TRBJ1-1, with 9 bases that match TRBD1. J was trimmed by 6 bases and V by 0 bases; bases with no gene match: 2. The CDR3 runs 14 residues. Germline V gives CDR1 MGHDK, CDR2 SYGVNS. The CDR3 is CASSEYGTGPEAFF. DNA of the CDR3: TGTGCCAGCAGTGAATACGGGACAGGGCCTGAAGCTTTCTTT.

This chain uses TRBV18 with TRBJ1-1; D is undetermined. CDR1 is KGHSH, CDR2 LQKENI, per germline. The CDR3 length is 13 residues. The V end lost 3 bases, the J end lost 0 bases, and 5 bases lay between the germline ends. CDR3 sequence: CASSPNMNTEAFF. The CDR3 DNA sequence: TGTGCCAGCTCACCGAACATGAACACTGAAGCTTTCTTT.

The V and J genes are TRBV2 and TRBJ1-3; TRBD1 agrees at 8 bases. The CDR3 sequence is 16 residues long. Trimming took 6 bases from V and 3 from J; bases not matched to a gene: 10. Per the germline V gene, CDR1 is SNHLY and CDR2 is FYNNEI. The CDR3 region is CASRDRDRLGGNTIYF. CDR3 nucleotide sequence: TGTGCCAGCAGGGACAGGGATCGGTTGGGTGGAAACACCATATATTTT.

The CDR3 DNA is TGTGCCAGTAGTATACCAGAGAACACCGGGGAGCTGTTTTTT. Its translation: CASSIPENTGELFF. The V call is TRBV19, the J call TRBJ2-2; D is unclear. The CDR3 totals 14 residues. Trimming cost V 2 bases and J 1 base, with 5 bases left between them. In germline, CDR1 is LNHDA, CDR2 SQIVND (reference sequence).

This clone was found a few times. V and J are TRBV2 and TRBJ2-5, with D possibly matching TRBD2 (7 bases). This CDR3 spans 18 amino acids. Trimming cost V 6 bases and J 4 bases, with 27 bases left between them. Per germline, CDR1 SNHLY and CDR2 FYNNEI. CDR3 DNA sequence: TGTGCCAGCAGATGTGAACCCGGGCCATTAGGGGGGGGAGAGACCCAGTACTTC. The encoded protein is CASRCEPGPLGGGETQYF.

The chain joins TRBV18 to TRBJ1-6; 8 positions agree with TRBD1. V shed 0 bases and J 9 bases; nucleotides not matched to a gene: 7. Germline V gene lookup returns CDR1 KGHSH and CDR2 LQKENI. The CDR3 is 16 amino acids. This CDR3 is CASSPPGQVRGSPLHF. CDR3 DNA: TGTGCCAGCTCACCACCGGGACAGGTCCGAGGTTCACCCCTCCACTTT.

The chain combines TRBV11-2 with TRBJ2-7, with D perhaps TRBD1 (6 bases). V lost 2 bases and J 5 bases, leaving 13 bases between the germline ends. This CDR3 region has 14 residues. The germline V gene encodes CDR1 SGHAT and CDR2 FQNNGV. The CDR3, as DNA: TGTGCCAGCAGCTTACACAGGGAAGTCGACGAGCAGTACTTC. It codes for CASSLHREVDEQYF.

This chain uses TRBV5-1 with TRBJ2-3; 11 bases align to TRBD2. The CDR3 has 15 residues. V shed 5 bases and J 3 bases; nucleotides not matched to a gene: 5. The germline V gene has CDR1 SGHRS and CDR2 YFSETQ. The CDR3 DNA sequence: TGCGCCAGCAGATTTCTAGCGGGGGGTACAGATACGCAGTATTTT. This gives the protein CASRFLAGGTDTQYF.

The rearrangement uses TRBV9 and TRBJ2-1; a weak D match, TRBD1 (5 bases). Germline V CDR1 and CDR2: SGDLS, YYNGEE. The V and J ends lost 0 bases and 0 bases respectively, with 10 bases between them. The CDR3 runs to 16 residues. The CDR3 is CASSVGYRYSYNEQFF. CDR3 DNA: TGTGCCAGCAGCGTAGGGTACAGGTACTCCTACAATGAGCAGTTCTTC.

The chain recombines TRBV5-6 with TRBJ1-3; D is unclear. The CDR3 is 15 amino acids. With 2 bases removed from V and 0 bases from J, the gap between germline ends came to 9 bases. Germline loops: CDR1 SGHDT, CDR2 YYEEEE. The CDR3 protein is CASSFQIHSGNTIYF. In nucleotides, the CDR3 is TGTGCCAGCAGCTTCCAAATACACTCTGGAAACACCATATATTTT. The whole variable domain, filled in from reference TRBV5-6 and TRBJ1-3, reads DAGVTQSPTHLIKTRGQQVTLRCSPKSGHDTVSWYQQALGQGPQFIFQYYEEEERQRGNFPDRFSGHQFPNYSSELNVNALLLGDSALYLCASSFQIHSGNTIYFGEGSWLTVV.

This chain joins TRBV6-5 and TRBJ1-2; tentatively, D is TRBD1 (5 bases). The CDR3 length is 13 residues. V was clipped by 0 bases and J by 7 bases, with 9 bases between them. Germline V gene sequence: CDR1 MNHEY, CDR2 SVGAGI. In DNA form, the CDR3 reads TGTGCCAGCAGTTACTCAGGGAGGGGTGGCTACACCTTC. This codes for CASSYSGRGGYTF.

Here the CDR3 reads CASSDRFHTEAFF. CDR3 nucleotides: TGCGCCAGCAGTGACAGATTTCACACTGAAGCTTTCTTT. V usage is TRBV10-1 and J usage is TRBJ1-1; D is uncertain. This CDR3 region has 13 residues. Germline V CDR1 and CDR2: WNHNN, SYGVQD (reference sequence). Trimming took off 3 bases at V and 3 bases at J, with 8 bases between the two ends.

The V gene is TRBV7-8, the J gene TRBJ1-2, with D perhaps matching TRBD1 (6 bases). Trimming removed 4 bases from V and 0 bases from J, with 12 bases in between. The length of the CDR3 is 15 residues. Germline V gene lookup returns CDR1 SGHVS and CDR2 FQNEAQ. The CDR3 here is CASSSRQEANYGYTF. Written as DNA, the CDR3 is TGTGCCAGCAGCTCCAGACAGGAAGCTAACTATGGCTACACCTTC.

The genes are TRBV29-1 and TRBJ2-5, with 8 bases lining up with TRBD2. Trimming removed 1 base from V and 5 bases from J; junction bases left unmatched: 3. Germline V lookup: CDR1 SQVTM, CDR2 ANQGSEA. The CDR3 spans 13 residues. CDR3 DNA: TGCAGCGTTGAAGCCCGGGGGGGGGAGACCCAGTACTTC. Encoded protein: CSVEARGGETQYF.

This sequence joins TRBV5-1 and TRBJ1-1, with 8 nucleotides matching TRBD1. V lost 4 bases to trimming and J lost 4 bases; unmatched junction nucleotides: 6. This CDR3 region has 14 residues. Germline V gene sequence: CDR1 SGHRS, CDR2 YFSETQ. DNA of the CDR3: TGCGCCAGCAGCGGGCAGGGGGCGACCACTGAAGCTTTCTTT. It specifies CASSGQGATTEAFF. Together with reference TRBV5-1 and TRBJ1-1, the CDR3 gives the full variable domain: KAGVTQTPRYLIKTRGQQVTLSCSPISGHRSVSWYQQTPGQGLQFLFEYFSETQRNKGNFPGRFSGRQFSNSRSEMNVSTLELGDSALYLCASSGQGATTEAFFGQGTRLTVV.

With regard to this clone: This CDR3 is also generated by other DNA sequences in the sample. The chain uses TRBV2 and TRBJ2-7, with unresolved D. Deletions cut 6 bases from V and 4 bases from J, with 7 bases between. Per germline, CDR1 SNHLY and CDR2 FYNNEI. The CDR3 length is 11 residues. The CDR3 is CASRYSYEQYF. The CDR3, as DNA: TGTGCCAGCAGGTACAGTTACGAGCAGTACTTC.

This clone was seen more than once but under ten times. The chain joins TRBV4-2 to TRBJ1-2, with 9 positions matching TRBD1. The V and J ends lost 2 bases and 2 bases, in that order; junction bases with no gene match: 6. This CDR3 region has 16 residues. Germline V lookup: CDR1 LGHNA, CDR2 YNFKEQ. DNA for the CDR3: TGTGCCAGCAGCCAATCCGTGGGACAGGGAAACTATGGCTACACCTTC. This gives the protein CASSQSVGQGNYGYTF.

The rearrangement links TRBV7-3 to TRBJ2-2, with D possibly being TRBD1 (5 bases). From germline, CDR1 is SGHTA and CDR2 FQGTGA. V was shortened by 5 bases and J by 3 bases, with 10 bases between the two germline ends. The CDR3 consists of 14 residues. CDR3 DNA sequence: TGTGCCAGCAGCCCCACAGGTTACACCGGGGAGCTGTTTTTT. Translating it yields CASSPTGYTGELFF. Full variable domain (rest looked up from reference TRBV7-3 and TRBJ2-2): GAGVSQTPSNKVTEKGKYVELRCDPISGHTALYWYRQSLGQGPEFLIYFQGTGAADDSGLPNDRFFAVRPEGSVSTLKIQRTERGDSAVYLCASSPTGYTGELFFGEGSRLTVL.

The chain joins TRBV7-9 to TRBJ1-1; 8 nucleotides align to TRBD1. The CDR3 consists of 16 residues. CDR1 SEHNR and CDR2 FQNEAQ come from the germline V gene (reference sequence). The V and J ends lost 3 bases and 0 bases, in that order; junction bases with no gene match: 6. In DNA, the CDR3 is TGTGCCAGCAGCTTTCGGACAGGGAGGATGAACACTGAAGCTTTCTTT. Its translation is CASSFRTGRMNTEAFF.

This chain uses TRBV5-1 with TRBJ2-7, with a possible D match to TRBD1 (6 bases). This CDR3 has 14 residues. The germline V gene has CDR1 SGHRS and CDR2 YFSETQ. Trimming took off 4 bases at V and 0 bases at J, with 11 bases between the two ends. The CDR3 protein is CASSQGTPSYEQYF. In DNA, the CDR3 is TGCGCCAGCAGCCAAGGGACACCCTCCTACGAGCAGTACTTC.